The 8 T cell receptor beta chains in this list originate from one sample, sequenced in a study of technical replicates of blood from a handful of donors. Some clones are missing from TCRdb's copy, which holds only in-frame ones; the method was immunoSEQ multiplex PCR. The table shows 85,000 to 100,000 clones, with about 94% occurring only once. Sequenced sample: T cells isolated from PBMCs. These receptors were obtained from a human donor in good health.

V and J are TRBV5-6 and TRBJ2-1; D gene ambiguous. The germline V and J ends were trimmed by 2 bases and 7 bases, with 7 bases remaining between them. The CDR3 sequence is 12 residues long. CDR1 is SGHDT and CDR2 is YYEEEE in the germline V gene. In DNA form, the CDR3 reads TGTGCCAGCAGCTTTTTACGGAATGAGCAGTTCTTC. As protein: CASSFLRNEQFF.

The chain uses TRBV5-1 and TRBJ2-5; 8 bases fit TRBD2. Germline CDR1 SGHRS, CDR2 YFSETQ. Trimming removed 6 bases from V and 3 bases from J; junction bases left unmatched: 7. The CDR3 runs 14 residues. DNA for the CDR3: TGCGCCAGCACCGAGGGGACTAGTAAAGAGACCCAGTACTTC. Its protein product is CASTEGTSKETQYF.

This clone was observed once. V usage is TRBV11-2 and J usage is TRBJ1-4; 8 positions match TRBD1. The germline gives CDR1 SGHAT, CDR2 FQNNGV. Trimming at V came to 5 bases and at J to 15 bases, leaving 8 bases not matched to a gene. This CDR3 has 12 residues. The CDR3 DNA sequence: TGTGCCAGCAGCGTACGGACAGGGACGGTGTTTTTT. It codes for CASSVRTGTVFF.

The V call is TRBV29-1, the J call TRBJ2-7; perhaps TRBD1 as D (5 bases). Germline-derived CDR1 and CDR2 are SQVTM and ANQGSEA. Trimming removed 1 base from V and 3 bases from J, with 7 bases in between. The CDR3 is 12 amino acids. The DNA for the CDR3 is TGCAGCGTTGAAGTCCAGGGCTACGAGCAGTACTTC. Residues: CSVEVQGYEQYF.

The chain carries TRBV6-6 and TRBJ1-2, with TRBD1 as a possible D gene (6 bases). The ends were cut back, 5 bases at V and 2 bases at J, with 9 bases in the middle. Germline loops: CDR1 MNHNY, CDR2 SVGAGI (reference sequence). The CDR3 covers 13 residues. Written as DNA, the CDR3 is TGTGCCAGCAGTGTAGACAGGAACTATGGCTACACCTTC. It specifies CASSVDRNYGYTF.

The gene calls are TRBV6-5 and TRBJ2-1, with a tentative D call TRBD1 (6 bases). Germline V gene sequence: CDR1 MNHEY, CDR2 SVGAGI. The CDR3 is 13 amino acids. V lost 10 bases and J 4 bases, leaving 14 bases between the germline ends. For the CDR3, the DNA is TGTGCCAACGACTGGGGACAATACAATGAGCAGTTCTTC. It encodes CANDWGQYNEQFF.

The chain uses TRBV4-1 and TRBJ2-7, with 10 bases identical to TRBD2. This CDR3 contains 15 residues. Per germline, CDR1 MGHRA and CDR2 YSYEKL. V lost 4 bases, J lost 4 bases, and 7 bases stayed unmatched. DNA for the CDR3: TGCGCCAGCAGCCGAAGCGGGGGGGCCGGGTACGAGCAGTACTTC. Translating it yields CASSRSGGAGYEQYF.

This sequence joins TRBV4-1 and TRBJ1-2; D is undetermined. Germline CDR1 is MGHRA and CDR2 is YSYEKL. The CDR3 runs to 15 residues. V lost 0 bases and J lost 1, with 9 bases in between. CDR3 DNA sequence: TGCGCCAGCAGCCAAGACAGCGCCAGTAACTATGGCTACACCTTC. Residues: CASSQDSASNYGYTF.